This paragraph reports one T cell receptor (beta chain). The antigen remains undetermined. Extracted RNA was reverse transcribed, and the resulting cDNA served as sequencing template. The data were produced by immunoSEQ multiplex PCR, yet TCRdb's version contains in-frame clones alone and is incomplete. The data show roughly 110,000 clones, 84% seen once. This specimen comes from a study of CD8+ T cells in alopecia areata. Study-wide points: Association of baseline CD8+ expansion with response is uncertain owing to one nonresponder.

Trimming removed 1 base from V and 3 bases from J, with 10 bases in between. CDR1 is SNHLY, CDR2 FYNNEI, per germline. The CDR3 runs 15 residues. Documented treatment: oral pan-JAK inhibitor, 5-10 mg twice daily. Alopecia areata patients provided lesional scalp punch biopsies and peripheral blood. Sorted out of PBMCs were CD4+ T cells and CD8+ T cells. This chain links TRBV2 with TRBJ2-4; D might be TRBD1 or TRBD2, each matching 5 bases. This specimen consisted of CD8+ T cells sorted from blood, obtained at week 24, from a patient treated with tofacitinib. The sequence derives from a human donor with alopecia areata. CDR3 sequence: CASSEVGVGKNIQYF. The CDR3 DNA reads TGTGCCAGCAGTGAAGTGGGGGTTGGCAAAAACATTCAGTACTTC.